What follows are 13 T cell receptor beta chains derived from one specimen sequenced in a study of blood T cells in healthy people across ages. Sample-barcoded 5' priming and a J-beta primer mix drove a second PCR of about 6 to 12 cycles. MiXCR, run by TCRdb on the 5' RACE reads, gives a single entry per CDR3 protein. The sample has fewer than 2,000,000 distinct CDR3 sequences; about 39% are singletons. Sequenced material: blood. The receptors shown here come from a human donor in good health.

The genes are TRBV6-5 and TRBJ2-1; 9 bases map to TRBD2. Germline V gives CDR1 MNHEY, CDR2 SVGAGI. The CDR3 contains 17 residues. Trimming removed 0 bases from V and 13 bases from J; junction bases left unmatched: 16. Here the CDR3 DNA reads TGTGCCAGCAGTTACTCGACGGCTAGCGGGGACGTAGAGACCCAGTTCTTC. It is translated as CASSYSTASGDVETQFF.

This clonotype was detected ten times or more. J is TRBJ2-1 and V is TRBV7-2, with D tentatively TRBD1 (6 bases). The CDR3 is made up of 14 amino acids. In germline, CDR1 is SGHTA, CDR2 FQGNSA. V lost 4 bases and J lost 8, with 15 bases in between. CDR3 sequence reads: CASSSLTGIHEQFF. In DNA form, the CDR3 reads TGTGCCAGCAGCTCCCTAACAGGGATCCATGAGCAGTTCTTC. Full variable domain (outside the CDR3, taken from reference TRBV7-2 and TRBJ2-1): GAGVSQSPSNKVTEKGKDVELRCDPISGHTALYWYRQSLGQGLEFLIYFQGNSAPDKSGLPSDRFSAERTGGSVSTLTIQRTQQEDSAVYLCASSSLTGIHEQFFGPGTRLTVL.

This clonotype was seen a few times. This chain links TRBV7-8 with TRBJ2-7; 7 nucleotides line up with TRBD1. The V segment lost 3 bases and the J segment 7 bases; nucleotides outside the gene matches: 9. This CDR3 has 14 amino acids. In germline, CDR1 is SGHVS, CDR2 FQNEAQ. The DNA for the CDR3 is TGTGCCAGCAGCTTGTCCGGGACAGTTGTTGAGCAGTACTTC. Its translation: CASSLSGTVVEQYF. The full variable domain, with the rest looked up from reference TRBV7-8 and TRBJ2-7, is GAGVSQSPRYKVAKRGQDVALRCDPISGHVSLFWYQQALGQGPEFLTYFQNEAQLDKSGLPSDRFFAERPEGSVSTLKIQRTQQEDSAVYLCASSLSGTVVEQYFGPGTRLTVT.

This chain uses TRBV20-1 with TRBJ1-1, with D possibly TRBD1 on 6 matching bases. The CDR3 totals 15 residues. The V end lost 6 bases, the J end lost 1 base, and 18 bases lay between the germline ends. The V gene's germline CDR1 is DFQATT and CDR2 SNEGSKA (reference sequence). CDR3 nucleotide sequence: TGCAGTGCGCGGGGGGCCTACTATGGGAACACTGAAGCTTTCTTT. This gives the protein CSARGAYYGNTEAFF.

This rearrangement joins TRBV4-1 to TRBJ2-4, with D possibly matching TRBD2 (5 bases). V was shortened by 0 bases and J by 8 bases, with 14 bases between the two germline ends. The CDR3 runs to 15 residues. The V gene's germline CDR1 is MGHRA and CDR2 YSYEKL. The CDR3 loop reads CASSQEAGGGYIQYF. Written as DNA, the CDR3 is TGCGCCAGCAGCCAAGAGGCTGGCGGAGGCTACATTCAGTACTTC.

This clonotype was found a few times. V is TRBV20-1 and J is TRBJ2-7; 8 bases are shared with TRBD2. This CDR3 is 14 amino acids long. Germline V gene sequence: CDR1 DFQATT, CDR2 SNEGSKA (reference sequence). V lost 3 bases to trimming and J lost 3 bases; unmatched junction nucleotides: 7. CDR3 in DNA: TGCAGTGCTAGGCTGGCGGGGGGTATCTACGAGCAGTACTTC. Its protein is CSARLAGGIYEQYF.

The chain links TRBV12-3 or TRBV12-4 to TRBJ1-3; D call uncertain. Between the trimmed V and J ends, which lost 1 base and 6 bases, there was a span of 4 bases. This CDR3 has 12 residues. CDR3 residues: CASSLDLNTIYF. CDR3 nucleotides: TGTGCCAGCAGTTTAGACTTAAACACCATATATTTT.

The CDR3 region is CASSRQAAESPLHF. In DNA form, the CDR3 reads TGTGCCAGCAGCCGACAGGCCGCGGAATCACCCCTCCACTTT. The chain recombines TRBV6-5 with TRBJ1-6, with a possible D match to TRBD1 (6 bases). The CDR3 contains 14 residues. From germline, CDR1 is MNHEY and CDR2 SVGAGI. Trimming cost V 6 bases and J 10 bases, with 16 bases left between them.

This clonotype was picked up a small number of times. The rearrangement uses TRBV4-3 and TRBJ2-3; weak D call: TRBD2 (5 bases). V was shortened by 0 bases and J by 7 bases, with 11 bases between the two germline ends. In germline, CDR1 is LGHNA, CDR2 YSLEER. This CDR3 region has 14 residues. This chain's CDR3 is CASSQERGLNTQYF. CDR3 in DNA: TGCGCCAGCAGCCAAGAACGGGGTTTGAATACGCAGTATTTT.

As regards this clonotype: Its ends do not fully match the called genes, so a read error is possible. V gene TRBV20-1 combines with J gene TRBJ2-3, with D perhaps given as TRBD1 or TRBD2 (6 bases each). This CDR3 has 15 residues. Germline values: CDR1 DFQATT, CDR2 SNEGSKA (reference sequence). The CDR3 DNA sequence: TGCAGTGCTGGAGAGGGGGGTCGTCGCACAGATACGCAGTATTTT. Its protein product is CSAGEGGRRTDTQYF.

This clonotype appeared a few times. The chain carries TRBV12-5 and TRBJ2-1; D may match TRBD1 or TRBD2 (5 bases each). The CDR3 is 17 amino acids. Trimming removed 0 bases from V and 6 bases from J, with 18 bases in between. CDR1 is LGHNT, CDR2 FRNRAP, per germline. CDR3 DNA sequence: TGTGCTAGTGGTTTGGTACTGAGAGGGGCCAAGTCCAATGAGCAGTTCTTC. It specifies CASGLVLRGAKSNEQFF.

The rearrangement joins TRBV7-6 to TRBJ2-3, with D tentatively TRBD1 (5 bases). Trimming stripped 1 base from V and 1 base from J, with 9 bases between. The CDR3 spans 15 residues. Germline lookup yields CDR1 SGHVS and CDR2 FNYEAQ. The CDR3 protein is CASSLVQERTDTQYF. In nucleotides, the CDR3 is TGTGCCAGCAGCTTAGTACAGGAACGCACAGATACGCAGTATTTT. Variable domain in full (rest from reference TRBV7-6 and TRBJ2-3): GAGVSQSPRYKVTKRGQDVALRCDPISGHVSLYWYRQALGQGPEFLTYFNYEAQQDKSGLPNDRFSAERPEGSISTLTIQRTEQRDSAMYRCASSLVQERTDTQYFGPGTRLTVL.

The chain combines TRBV13 with TRBJ2-5, with D perhaps matching TRBD1 (6 bases). Judging by the DNA end, TRBJ2-7 fits better; the J call may be wrong. The CDR3 is 16 residues long. Germline V CDR1 and CDR2: PRHDT, FYEKMQ (reference sequence). The CDR3 loop is CASSFPSTGRSYEQYF. The CDR3 region has the DNA TGTGCCAGCAGCTTCCCCTCGACAGGACGCTCCTACGAGCAGTACTTC.